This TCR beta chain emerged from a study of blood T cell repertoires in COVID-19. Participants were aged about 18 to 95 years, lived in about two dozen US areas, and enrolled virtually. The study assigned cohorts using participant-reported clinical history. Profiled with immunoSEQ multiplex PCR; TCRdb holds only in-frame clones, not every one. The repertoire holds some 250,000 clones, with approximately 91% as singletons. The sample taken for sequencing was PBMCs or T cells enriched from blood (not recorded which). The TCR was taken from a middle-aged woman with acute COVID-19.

CDR3 DNA sequence: TGCGCCAGCAGCCGGACACAAGGCACCGGGGAGCTGTTTTTT. Protein: CASSRTQGTGELFF. This chain joins TRBV5-1 and TRBJ2-2; D is perhaps TRBD1 (5 bases). Germline V CDR1 and CDR2: SGHRS, YFSETQ. The CDR3 extends over 14 amino acids. V shed 4 bases and J shed 4 bases, with 11 bases lying between them.